One sample yielded the 5 T cell receptor beta chains listed below, sequenced in a study of blood T cell repertoires in COVID-19. The data were produced by immunoSEQ multiplex PCR, yet TCRdb's version contains in-frame clones alone and is incomplete. Found here are 400,000 or so clones, around 87% of them singletons; the top ten hold around 1.9%. The specimen was PBMCs or T cells enriched from blood (not recorded which). The receptors derive from a middle-aged man in a cohort exposed to, infected with or recovered from COVID-19 (not recorded which).

The rearrangement uses TRBV20-1 and TRBJ2-7; no firm D call. Between the trimmed V and J ends, which lost 2 bases and 3 bases, there was a span of 5 bases. CDR3 length equals 11 residues. In germline, CDR1 is DFQATT, CDR2 SNEGSKA (reference sequence). The CDR3 bases are TGCAGTGCTAGACTAATCTACGAGCAGTACTTC. Translation: CSARLIYEQYF.

V and J are TRBV3-1 (or the pseudogene TRBV3-2) and TRBJ2-3; D is ambiguous. CDR3 size: 16 residues. Trimming removed 2 bases at V and 2 bases at J, with 14 bases between. Per germline, CDR1 LGHDT and CDR2 YNNKEL (reference sequence). The CDR3 region has the DNA TGTGCCAGCAGCCAATCAACGGTAGGAGCCACAGATACGCAGTATTTT. This encodes CASSQSTVGATDTQYF.

This chain joins TRBV19 and TRBJ2-7, with TRBD2 matching 10 bases. The CDR3 runs 16 residues. J was trimmed by 3 bases and V by 2 bases; bases with no gene match: 7. In germline, CDR1 is LNHDA, CDR2 SQIVND (reference sequence). CDR3 DNA: TGTGCCAGTAGTATACTAGCGGGAGCGGGGAGCTACGAGCAGTACTTC. Translating it yields CASSILAGAGSYEQYF. Combining the CDR3 with reference TRBV19 and TRBJ2-7 gives the whole variable domain DGGITQSPKYLFRKEGQNVTLSCEQNLNHDAMYWYRQDPGQGLRLIYYSQIVNDFQKGDIAEGYSVSREKKESFPLTVTSAQKNPTAFYLCASSILAGAGSYEQYFGPGTRLTVT.

V is TRBV18 and J is TRBJ1-6, with a tentative D call TRBD1 (6 bases). This CDR3 has 14 amino acids. Per the germline V gene, CDR1 is KGHSH and CDR2 is LQKENI. Between the trimmed V and J ends, which lost 6 bases and 7 bases, there was a span of 13 bases. For the CDR3, the DNA is TGTGCCAGCTCCGGGGACAACAGGAATTCACCCCTCCACTTT. It encodes CASSGDNRNSPLHF.

The rearrangement links TRBV27 to TRBJ1-1, with TRBD1 matching over 10 bases. The CDR3 has 16 amino acids. Germline V lookup: CDR1 MNHEY, CDR2 SMNVEV (reference sequence). V lost 5 bases to trimming and J lost 1 base; unmatched junction nucleotides: 7. CDR3 coding DNA: TGTGCCAGCAGTCCAAGACAGGGGGCGAGGAACACTGAAGCTTTCTTT. Translation: CASSPRQGARNTEAFF.